A selection of T cell receptor beta chains follows, all from one sample in a study of response to subunit inactivated influenza vaccine. TCRdb passed the RT-PCR reads through MiXCR, listing each CDR3 protein once. The table records 500,000 to 600,000 distinct CDR3 sequences, 10% to 15% of them present only once. The sequenced sample was PBMCs from blood, obtained roughly 48 days after vaccination. These receptors were collected from a man in his fifties who received an inactivated influenza vaccine. CDR3s include the opening cysteine and the closing phenylalanine or tryptophan. A D gene is named only where the DNA matches it firmly. Rows may omit the clone size; those that give it use once, few, many or a size class.

abundance,j_gene,d_gene,v_gene,CDR3nt,CDR3aa
-,TRBJ2-2,-,TRBV20-1,TGCAGTGCTAGGAGTCGAACTAAGAACACCGGGGAGCTGTTTTTT,CSARSRTKNTGELFF
few,TRBJ2-1,TRBD2,TRBV20-1,TGCAGTGCTAGAGGGACTAGCGGGGACTACAATGAGCAGTTCTTC,CSARGTSGDYNEQFF
many,TRBJ2-2,-,TRBV27,TGTGCCAGCAGTTTAAAGTGGGGGGCCGGGGAGCTGTTTTTT,CASSLKWGAGELFF
-,TRBJ2-3,-,TRBV5-1,TGCGCCAGCAGCATCGACGGTACGCAGTATTTT,CASSIDGTQYF
few,TRBJ2-1,TRBD2,TRBV4-1,TGCGCCAGCAGCCAATGGGGGGGGTATGAGCAGTTCTTC,CASSQWGGYEQFF
-,TRBJ2-3,-,TRBV7-2,TGTGCCAGCAGCTTAGGAGGTCCCACCGGCACAGATACGCAGTATTTT,CASSLGGPTGTDTQYF
many,TRBJ2-7,-,TRBV4-3,TGCGCCAGCAGCCAAGCCCTGGGGGGAAACTACGAGCAGTACTTC,CASSQALGGNYEQYF
many,TRBJ2-7,-,TRBV27,TGTGCCAGCACTTACCGCCCCTCCCCGGGGTACGAGCAGTACTTC,CASTYRPSPGYEQYF
-,TRBJ1-1,-,TRBV20-1,TGCAGTGCTATTCCCGCCCAGGGTGTTGAAGCTTTCTTT,CSAIPAQGVEAFF
few,TRBJ2-1,TRBD1,TRBV6-5,TGTGCCAGCAGCCACTCCAACTCCGGGACAGGGTACAATGAGCAGTTCTTC,CASSHSNSGTGYNEQFF
-,TRBJ2-7,TRBD1,TRBV10-3,TGTGCCATCAGTGATCTCGGGACAGGGGGCTGGGAGCAGTACTTC,CAISDLGTGGWEQYF
-,TRBJ2-7,-,TRBV5-6,TGTGCCAGCAGCTTGGTCCACACATCCTACGAGCAGTACTTC,CASSLVHTSYEQYF
-,TRBJ2-7,-,TRBV30,TGTGCCTGGAGTAACCGGGACGGCCTCTACGAGCAGTACTTC,CAWSNRDGLYEQYF
-,TRBJ1-2,-,TRBV29-1,TGCAGCGTTGAAGCGCAGGTTGCTAACTATGGCTACACCTTC,CSVEAQVANYGYTF
-,TRBJ2-5,-,TRBV5-1,TGCACCAGCAGCTTGGGGGCTAGCGAAGAGACCCAGTACTTC,CTSSLGASEETQYF
few,TRBJ2-3,TRBD2,TRBV5-1,TGCGCCAGCAGCTTGGGGGCTAGCGGGAATTCAGATACGCAGTATTTT,CASSLGASGNSDTQYF
few,TRBJ1-1,-,TRBV29-1,TGCAGCGTCCGGACGGGGTTAACTGAAGCTTTCTTT,CSVRTGLTEAFF
few,TRBJ2-5,TRBD2,TRBV7-9,TGTGCCAGCAGCTACGGACTAGCGGGGTCTGTAGAGACCCAGTACTTC,CASSYGLAGSVETQYF
-,TRBJ1-1,TRBD1,TRBV29-1,TGCAGCGTTGAAGGACAGGGCGGCACTGAAGCTTTCTTT,CSVEGQGGTEAFF
few,TRBJ2-7,-,TRBV3-1,TGTGCCAGCAGCCCGGGTGGCCCAAGCTACGAGCAGTACTTC,CASSPGGPSYEQYF
many,TRBJ2-1,-,TRBV29-1,TGCAGCGTTGTGGGCCCTCCGGGCAATGAGCAGTTCTTC,CSVVGPPGNEQFF
-,TRBJ2-6,-,TRBV4-1,TGCGCCAGCAGCCAAGAGGTGGCTGGGGCCAACGTCCTGACTTTC,CASSQEVAGANVLTF
few,TRBJ2-1,TRBD2,TRBV4-1,TGCGCCAGCAGACGACTAGCGGGGGGCTACAACAATGAGCAGTTCTTC,CASRRLAGGYNNEQFF
-,TRBJ2-3,TRBD2,TRBV12-3/TRBV12-4,TGTGCCAGCAGACGGGGGGGATGGTACACAGATACGCAGTATTTT,CASRRGGWYTDTQYF
few,TRBJ2-5,-,TRBV7-2,TGTGCCAGCAGACGGGGACCCCAAGAGACCCAGTACTTC,CASRRGPQETQYF
few,TRBJ1-1,TRBD1,TRBV6-1,TGTGCCAGCAGTCTTACGGAGACAGGGTTGAACACTGAAGCTTTCTTT,CASSLTETGLNTEAFF